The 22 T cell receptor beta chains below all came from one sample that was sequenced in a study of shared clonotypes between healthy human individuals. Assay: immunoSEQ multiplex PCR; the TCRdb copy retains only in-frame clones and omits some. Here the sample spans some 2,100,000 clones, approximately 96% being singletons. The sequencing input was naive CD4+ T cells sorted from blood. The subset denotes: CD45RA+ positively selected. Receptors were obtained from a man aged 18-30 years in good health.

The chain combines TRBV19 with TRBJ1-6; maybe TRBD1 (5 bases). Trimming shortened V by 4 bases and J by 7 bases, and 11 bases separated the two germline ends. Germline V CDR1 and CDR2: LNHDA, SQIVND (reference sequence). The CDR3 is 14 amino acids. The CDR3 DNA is TGTGCCAGTAGTACGGCCAGGGCAAATTCACCCCTCCACTTT. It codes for CASSTARANSPLHF.

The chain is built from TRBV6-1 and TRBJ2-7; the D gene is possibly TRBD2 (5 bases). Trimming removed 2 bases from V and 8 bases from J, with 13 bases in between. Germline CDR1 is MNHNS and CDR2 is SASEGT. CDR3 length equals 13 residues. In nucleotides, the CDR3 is TGTGCCAGCAGTGAACTCCCGACTACCAAGCAGTACTTC. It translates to CASSELPTTKQYF.

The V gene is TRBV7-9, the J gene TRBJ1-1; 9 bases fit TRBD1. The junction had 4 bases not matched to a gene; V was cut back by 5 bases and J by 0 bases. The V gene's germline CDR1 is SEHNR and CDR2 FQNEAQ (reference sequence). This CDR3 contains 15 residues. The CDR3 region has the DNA TGTGCCAGCAGCGGGCGGGACAGGGTGAACACTGAAGCTTTCTTT. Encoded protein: CASSGRDRVNTEAFF.

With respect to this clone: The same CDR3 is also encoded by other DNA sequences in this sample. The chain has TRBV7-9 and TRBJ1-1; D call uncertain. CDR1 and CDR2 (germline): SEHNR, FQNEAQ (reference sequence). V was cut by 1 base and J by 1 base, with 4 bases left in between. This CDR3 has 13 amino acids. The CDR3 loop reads CASSLGWNTEAFF. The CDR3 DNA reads TGTGCCAGCAGCTTAGGGTGGAACACTGAAGCTTTCTTT.

CDR3 DNA: TGTGCCAGCACCCGGACACCCCTCAACGAAAAACTGTTTTTT. As protein: CASTRTPLNEKLFF. J is TRBJ1-4 and V is TRBV2, with TRBD1 as a possible D gene (5 bases). CDR3 size: 14 residues. Looked up from germline, CDR1 is SNHLY and CDR2 is FYNNEI. Trimming cost V 7 bases and J 8 bases, with 17 bases left between them.

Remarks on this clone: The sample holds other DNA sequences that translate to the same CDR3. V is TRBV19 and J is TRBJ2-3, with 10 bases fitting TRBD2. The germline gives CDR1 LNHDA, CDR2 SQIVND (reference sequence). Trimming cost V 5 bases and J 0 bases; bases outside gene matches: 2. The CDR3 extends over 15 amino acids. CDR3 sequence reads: CASSLTSGSTDTQYF. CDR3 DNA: TGTGCCAGTAGTTTGACTAGCGGGAGCACAGATACGCAGTATTTT.

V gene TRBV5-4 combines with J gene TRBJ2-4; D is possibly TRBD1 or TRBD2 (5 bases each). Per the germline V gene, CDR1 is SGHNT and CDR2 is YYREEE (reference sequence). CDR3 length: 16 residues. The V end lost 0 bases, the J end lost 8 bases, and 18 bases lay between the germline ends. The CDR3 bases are TGTGCCAGCAGCTTGGACGGGGACGTTACCCGAGACATTCAGTACTTC. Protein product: CASSLDGDVTRDIQYF.

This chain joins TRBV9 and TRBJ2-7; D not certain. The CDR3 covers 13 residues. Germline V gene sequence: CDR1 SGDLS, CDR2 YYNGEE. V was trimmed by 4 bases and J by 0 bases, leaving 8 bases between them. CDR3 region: CASSSGSSYEQYF. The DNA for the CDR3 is TGTGCCAGCAGCTCCGGGTCCTCCTACGAGCAGTACTTC.

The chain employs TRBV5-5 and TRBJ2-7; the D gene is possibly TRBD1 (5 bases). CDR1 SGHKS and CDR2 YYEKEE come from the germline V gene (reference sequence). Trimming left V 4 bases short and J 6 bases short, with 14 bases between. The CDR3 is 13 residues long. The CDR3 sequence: CASSAIDSSEQYF. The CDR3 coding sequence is TGTGCCAGCAGCGCAATCGACAGTTCCGAGCAGTACTTC. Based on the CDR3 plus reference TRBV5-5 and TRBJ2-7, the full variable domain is DAGVTQSPTHLIKTRGQQVTLRCSPISGHKSVSWYQQVLGQGPQFIFQYYEKEERGRGNFPDRFSARQFPNYSSELNVNALLLGDSALYLCASSAIDSSEQYFGPGTRLTVT.

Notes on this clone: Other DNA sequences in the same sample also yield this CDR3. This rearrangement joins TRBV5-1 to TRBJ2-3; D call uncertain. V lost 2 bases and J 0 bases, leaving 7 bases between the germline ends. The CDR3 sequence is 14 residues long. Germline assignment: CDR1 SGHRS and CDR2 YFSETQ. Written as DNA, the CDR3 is TGCGCCAGCAGCTTTACGACTAGCACAGATACGCAGTATTTT. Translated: CASSFTTSTDTQYF.

CDR3 sequence (DNA): TGTGCCAGCAGAAAGACAGGGCTCACTGAAGCTTTCTTT. It translates to CASRKTGLTEAFF. The chain joins TRBV6-1 to TRBJ1-1, with TRBD1 identical over 7 bases. After removal of 6 bases from V and 4 bases from J, the junction contained 5 bases not matched to a gene. Germline V gene sequence: CDR1 MNHNS, CDR2 SASEGT. The CDR3 is 13 residues long.

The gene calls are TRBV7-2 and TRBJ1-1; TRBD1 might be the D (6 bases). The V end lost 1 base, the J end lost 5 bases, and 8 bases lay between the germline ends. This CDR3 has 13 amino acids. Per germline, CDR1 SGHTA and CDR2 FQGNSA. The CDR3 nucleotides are TGTGCCAGCAGCTTAGACAGGGAAACTGAAGCTTTCTTT. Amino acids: CASSLDRETEAFF.

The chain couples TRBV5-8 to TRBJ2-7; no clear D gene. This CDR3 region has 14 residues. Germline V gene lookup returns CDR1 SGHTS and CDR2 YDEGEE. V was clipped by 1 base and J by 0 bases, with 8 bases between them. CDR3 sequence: CASSLSQSSYEQYF. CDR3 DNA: TGTGCCAGCAGCTTGAGCCAGAGCTCCTACGAGCAGTACTTC.

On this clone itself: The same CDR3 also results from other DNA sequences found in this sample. The CDR3 nucleotides are TGTGCCAGCAGTGGGGACAGGGTGACCGGGGAGCTGTTTTTT. Translated, it gives CASSGDRVTGELFF. The V gene is TRBV2, the J gene TRBJ2-2; 9 bases map to TRBD1. Germline V gene lookup returns CDR1 SNHLY and CDR2 FYNNEI. The V segment lost 4 bases and the J segment 5 bases; nucleotides outside the gene matches: 2. This CDR3 spans 14 amino acids.

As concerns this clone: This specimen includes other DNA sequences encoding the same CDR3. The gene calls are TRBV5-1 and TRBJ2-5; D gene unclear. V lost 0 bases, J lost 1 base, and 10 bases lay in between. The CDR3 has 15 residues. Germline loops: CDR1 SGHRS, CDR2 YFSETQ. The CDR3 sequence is CASSLVGQRQETQYF. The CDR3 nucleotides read TGCGCCAGCAGCTTGGTAGGTCAGCGCCAAGAGACCCAGTACTTC.

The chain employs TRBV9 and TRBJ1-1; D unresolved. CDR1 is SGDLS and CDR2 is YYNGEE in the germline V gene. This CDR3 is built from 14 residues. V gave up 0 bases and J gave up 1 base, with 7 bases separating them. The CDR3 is CASSVDWGNTEAFF. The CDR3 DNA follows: TGTGCCAGCAGCGTAGATTGGGGGAACACTGAAGCTTTCTTT.

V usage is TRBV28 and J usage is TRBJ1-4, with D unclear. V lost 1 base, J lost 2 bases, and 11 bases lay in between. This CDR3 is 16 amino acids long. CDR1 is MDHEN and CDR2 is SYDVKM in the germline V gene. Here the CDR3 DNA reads TGTGCCAGCAGTTTATTGGCAGGCGTTACTAATGAAAAACTGTTTTTT. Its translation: CASSLLAGVTNEKLFF. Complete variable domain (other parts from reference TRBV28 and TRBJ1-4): DVKVTQSSRYLVKRTGEKVFLECVQDMDHENMFWYRQDPGLGLRLIYFSYDVKMKEKGDIPEGYSVSREKKERFSLILESASTNQTSMYLCASSLLAGVTNEKLFFGSGTQLSVL.

The CDR3 protein is CASSQTLETEAFF. Here the CDR3 DNA reads TGTGCCAGCTCCCAGACCTTAGAAACTGAAGCTTTCTTT. The chain combines TRBV18 with TRBJ1-1; D unresolved. The CDR3 is made up of 13 amino acids. Deletions cut 6 bases from V and 5 bases from J, with 13 bases between. Germline CDR1 KGHSH, CDR2 LQKENI.

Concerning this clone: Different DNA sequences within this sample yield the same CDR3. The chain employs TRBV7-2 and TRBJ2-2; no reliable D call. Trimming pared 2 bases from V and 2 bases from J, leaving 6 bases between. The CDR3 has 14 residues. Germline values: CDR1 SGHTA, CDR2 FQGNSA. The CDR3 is CASSLNGNTGELFF. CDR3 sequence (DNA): TGTGCCAGCAGCTTAAACGGAAACACCGGGGAGCTGTTTTTT.

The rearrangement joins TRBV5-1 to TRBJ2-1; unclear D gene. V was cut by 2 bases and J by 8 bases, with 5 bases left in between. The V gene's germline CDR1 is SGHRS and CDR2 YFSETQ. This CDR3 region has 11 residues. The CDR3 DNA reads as TGCGCCAGCAGCTTAATGGATGAGCAGTTCTTC. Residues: CASSLMDEQFF.

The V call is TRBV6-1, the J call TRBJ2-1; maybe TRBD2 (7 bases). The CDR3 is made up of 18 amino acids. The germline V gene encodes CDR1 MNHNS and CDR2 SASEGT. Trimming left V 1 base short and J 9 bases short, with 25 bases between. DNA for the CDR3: TGTGCCAGCAGTGAAGACTACACGGCGGGGGCTTTCGGCTTTGAGCAGTTCTTC. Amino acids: CASSEDYTAGAFGFEQFF.

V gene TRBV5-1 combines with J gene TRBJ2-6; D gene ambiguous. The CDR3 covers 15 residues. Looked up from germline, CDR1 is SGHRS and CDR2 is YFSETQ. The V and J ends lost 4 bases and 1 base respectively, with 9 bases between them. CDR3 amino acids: CASSDLKSGANVLTF. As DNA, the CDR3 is TGCGCCAGCAGCGACTTGAAATCTGGGGCCAACGTCCTGACTTTC. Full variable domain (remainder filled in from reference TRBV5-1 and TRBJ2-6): KAGVTQTPRYLIKTRGQQVTLSCSPISGHRSVSWYQQTPGQGLQFLFEYFSETQRNKGNFPGRFSGRQFSNSRSEMNVSTLELGDSALYLCASSDLKSGANVLTFGAGSRLTVL.